Following are 20 T cell receptor beta chains from one sample sequenced in a study of technical replicates of blood from a few donors. Repertoires were generated with immunoSEQ multiplex PCR, while TCRdb's copy carries only in-frame clones and drops some. The top ten clones hold about 0.4% of a sample with about 75,000 clones, about 90% of them seen once. The sample consisted of T cells isolated from PBMCs. The receptors were gathered from a human donor in good health.

The CDR3 is CSVIPGLADNEQFF. In DNA, the CDR3 is TGCAGCGTAATACCGGGACTAGCGGACAATGAGCAGTTCTTC. The V and J genes are TRBV29-1 and TRBJ2-1; 11 bases line up with TRBD2. The CDR3 runs 14 residues. CDR1 is SQVTM and CDR2 is ANQGSEA in the germline V gene. Losses at the gene ends were 6 bases for V and 5 bases for J; bases not matched to a gene: 6.

This clone has just one count. The J gene is TRBJ1-1, the V gene TRBV10-3; D remains unclear. The germline V and J ends were trimmed by 4 bases and 1 base, with 4 bases remaining between them. Germline lookup yields CDR1 ENHRY and CDR2 SYGVKD. The CDR3 runs to 12 residues. CDR3 in amino acids: CAISGQNTEAFF. The CDR3 DNA reads TGTGCCATCAGTGGACAGAACACTGAAGCTTTCTTT.

V is TRBV5-6 and J is TRBJ2-1, with D tentatively TRBD1 (6 bases). The germline V gene encodes CDR1 SGHDT and CDR2 YYEEEE. The ends were cut back, 1 base at V and 8 bases at J, with 22 bases in the middle. The CDR3 loop spans 17 amino acids. CDR3 sequence reads: CASSLIWLEGDPDEQFF. DNA of the CDR3: TGTGCCAGCAGCTTGATTTGGCTAGAGGGGGACCCTGATGAGCAGTTCTTC.

The V gene is TRBV4-2, the J gene TRBJ2-3, with D unclear. Germline values: CDR1 LGHNA, CDR2 YNFKEQ. Trimming cost V 6 bases and J 0 bases, with 10 bases left between them. This CDR3 spans 14 amino acids. The CDR3 protein is CASSPSGSTDTQYF. CDR3 in DNA: TGTGCCAGCAGTCCTTCCGGGAGCACAGATACGCAGTATTTT.

The chain carries TRBV29-1 and TRBJ2-6, with no clear D. Germline-derived CDR1 and CDR2 are SQVTM and ANQGSEA. V lost 6 bases and J 2 bases, leaving 8 bases between the germline ends. This CDR3 region has 13 residues. Here the CDR3 reads CSVPSAGANVLTF. The CDR3 DNA reads TGCAGCGTACCCTCGGCTGGGGCCAACGTCCTGACTTTC.

V is TRBV29-1 and J is TRBJ2-1; the match to TRBD2 covers 7 bases. The CDR3 runs to 14 residues. J was trimmed by 7 bases and V by 5 bases; bases with no gene match: 11. The germline CDR1 and CDR2 sequences are SQVTM and ANQGSEA. This CDR3 is CSVLRLAEFNEQFF. DNA for the CDR3: TGCAGCGTTCTACGGCTAGCGGAGTTTAATGAGCAGTTCTTC.

The chain is built from TRBV20-1 and TRBJ2-7; D gene uncertain. The germline V gene has CDR1 DFQATT and CDR2 SNEGSKA (reference sequence). V lost 0 bases and J 3 bases, leaving 3 bases between the germline ends. CDR3 size: 11 residues. The CDR3 protein is CSARDNYEQYF. The CDR3, as DNA: TGCAGTGCTAGAGACAACTACGAGCAGTACTTC.

This rearrangement joins TRBV18 to TRBJ2-3; unclear D gene. CDR3 size: 16 residues. Germline CDR1 reads KGHSH; CDR2 reads LQKENI. Trimming took 3 bases from V and 5 from J, leaving 18 bases between them. CDR3 DNA: TGTGCCAGCTCACCCGTTATCTCCAAGCGTAAAGATACGCAGTATTTT. Translation gives CASSPVISKRKDTQYF.

In nucleotides, the CDR3 is TGCGCCAGCAGCCACGGGGCGGGAGGGTCCTACGAGCAGTACTTC. The encoded protein is CASSHGAGGSYEQYF. The chain carries TRBV4-1 and TRBJ2-7; TRBD2 matches at 9 bases. The CDR3 totals 15 residues. V lost 3 bases to trimming and J lost 1 base; unmatched junction nucleotides: 4. Germline CDR1 and CDR2: MGHRA and YSYEKL.

V and J are TRBV28 and TRBJ2-6, with D unclear. Germline CDR1 is MDHEN and CDR2 is SYDVKM. Trimming removed 4 bases at V and 0 bases at J, with 7 bases between. The CDR3 is made up of 15 amino acids. The CDR3 reads CASSSDTSGANVLTF. The CDR3 DNA is TGTGCCAGCAGTTCTGACACCTCTGGGGCCAACGTCCTGACTTTC. The whole variable domain, remainder taken from reference TRBV28 and TRBJ2-6, is DVKVTQSSRYLVKRTGEKVFLECVQDMDHENMFWYRQDPGLGLRLIYFSYDVKMKEKGDIPEGYSVSREKKERFSLILESASTNQTSMYLCASSSDTSGANVLTFGAGSRLTVL.

The V gene is TRBV19, the J gene TRBJ1-5; D uncertain. Trimming left V 1 base short and J 5 bases short, with 9 bases between. The germline V gene encodes CDR1 LNHDA and CDR2 SQIVND (reference sequence). The CDR3 runs 14 residues. The CDR3 is CASSIGGGDQPQHF. CDR3 coding DNA: TGTGCCAGTAGTATAGGAGGCGGGGATCAGCCCCAGCATTTT.

The count of this clone is one. The chain employs TRBV9 and TRBJ2-1; 7 bases are shared with TRBD2. CDR3 length equals 18 residues. V was clipped by 4 bases and J by 2 bases; unmatched bases: 15. The germline CDR1 and CDR2 sequences are SGDLS and YYNGEE. The CDR3 reads CASSLIAGAPRTYNEQFF. The CDR3 DNA reads TGTGCCAGCAGCCTAATAGCGGGCGCGCCCCGGACCTACAATGAGCAGTTCTTC.

This clone was recorded only once. The chain uses TRBV10-2 and TRBJ1-3; 7 bases agree with TRBD1. Germline V gene sequence: CDR1 WSHSY, CDR2 SAAADI. This CDR3 is 14 amino acids long. Germline trimming cut 6 bases from V and 2 bases from J; bases unmatched to any gene: 4. This CDR3 reads CASRTGTAGNTIYF. The DNA for the CDR3 is TGCGCCAGCAGGACAGGGACGGCTGGAAACACCATATATTTT.

V and J are TRBV4-1 and TRBJ2-5; TRBD1 agrees at 8 bases. Trimming removed 3 bases from V and 4 bases from J; junction bases left unmatched: 10. The CDR3 length is 16 residues. CDR1 and CDR2 from the germline V gene are MGHRA and YSYEKL. DNA of the CDR3: TGCGCCAGCAGCCATTCCCCGGACAGGGCGGGAGAGACCCAGTACTTC. It codes for CASSHSPDRAGETQYF.

The rearrangement links TRBV7-2 to TRBJ1-5; D is unclear. This CDR3 has 15 amino acids. V dropped 5 bases and J dropped 6 bases, with 17 bases sitting between them. Germline-derived CDR1 and CDR2 are SGHTA and FQGNSA. The CDR3 DNA reads as TGTGCCAGCAGCCAAACCCCGGGTGATGGTCAGCCCCAGCATTTT. Amino acids: CASSQTPGDGQPQHF.

The gene calls are TRBV4-1 and TRBJ2-7; 7 nucleotides line up with TRBD1. This CDR3 comprises 13 residues. The V segment lost 2 bases and the J segment 5 bases; nucleotides outside the gene matches: 3. Germline-derived CDR1 and CDR2 are MGHRA and YSYEKL. CDR3 in amino acids: CASSQLQGNEQYF. The CDR3 region has the DNA TGCGCCAGCAGCCAACTACAGGGGAACGAGCAGTACTTC.

The chain has TRBV5-1 and TRBJ1-5; TRBD1 might be the D (5 bases). CDR3 length: 14 residues. V shed 0 bases and J shed 4 bases, with 8 bases lying between them. CDR1 and CDR2 (germline): SGHRS, YFSETQ. This CDR3 is CASSLDAGNQPQHF. CDR3 nucleotides: TGCGCCAGCAGCTTGGATGCAGGGAATCAGCCCCAGCATTTT.

This clone has only one observation. The J gene is TRBJ2-5, the V gene TRBV5-6, with D possibly matching TRBD1 (6 bases). This CDR3 comprises 12 residues. Trimming pared 6 bases from V and 4 bases from J, leaving 10 bases between. The germline V gene has CDR1 SGHDT and CDR2 YYEEEE. Here the CDR3 reads CASNDRLETQYF. The DNA for the CDR3 is TGTGCCAGCAACGACAGGCTAGAGACCCAGTACTTC. Complete variable domain (other parts from reference TRBV5-6 and TRBJ2-5): DAGVTQSPTHLIKTRGQQVTLRCSPKSGHDTVSWYQQALGQGPQFIFQYYEEEERQRGNFPDRFSGHQFPNYSSELNVNALLLGDSALYLCASNDRLETQYFGPGTRLLVL.

The chain joins TRBV7-2 to TRBJ1-5, with D uncertain. Germline V CDR1 and CDR2: SGHTA, FQGNSA. Trimming cost V 1 base and J 1 base, with 14 bases left between them. This CDR3 spans 17 amino acids. DNA for the CDR3: TGTGCCAGCAGCTTAGTAGCCGGAAGTCGGAGCAATCAGCCCCAGCATTTT. Translation: CASSLVAGSRSNQPQHF.

The rearrangement uses TRBV10-3 and TRBJ1-5, with 10 bases aligning to TRBD1. The CDR3 is 14 residues long. Germline CDR1 reads ENHRY; CDR2 reads SYGVKD. V was clipped by 4 bases and J by 5 bases; unmatched bases: 2. CDR3 in amino acids: CAISGGTGDQPQHF. The CDR3 DNA sequence: TGTGCCATCAGTGGGGGGACAGGGGATCAGCCCCAGCATTTT.